Each of the 22 T cell receptor beta chains below was sequenced from the same sample in a study of monozygotic twins with cystic fibrosis. TCRdb's table, derived via immunoSEQ multiplex PCR, lists solely in-frame clones and lacks some. Among tens of thousands of clones, under 95% were seen once, and the ten largest hold less than 0.2%. What was sequenced was blood. These TCRs come from a boy younger than 10 with cystic fibrosis.

The V and J genes are TRBV11-1 and TRBJ1-1; D is undetermined. CDR1 is SGHAT, CDR2 FQDESV, per germline (reference sequence). The CDR3 covers 13 residues. V lost 10 bases, J lost 0 bases, and 12 bases lay in between. CDR3 amino acids: CATGGLMNTEAFF. CDR3 coding DNA: TGTGCCACCGGAGGGCTCATGAACACTGAAGCTTTCTTT.

The V and J genes are TRBV20-1 and TRBJ1-1; D uncertain. The germline V gene has CDR1 DFQATT and CDR2 SNEGSKA (reference sequence). Trimming shortened V by 5 bases and J by 8 bases, and 12 bases separated the two germline ends. This CDR3 comprises 11 residues. Here the CDR3 reads CSAEAVPEAFF. The CDR3 DNA reads as TGCAGTGCTGAAGCTGTGCCCGAAGCTTTCTTT.

V is TRBV5-6 and J is TRBJ2-7, with 11 nucleotides matching TRBD1. The CDR3 spans 15 residues. Trimming at V came to 3 bases and at J to 3 bases, leaving 5 bases not matched to a gene. Germline CDR1 and CDR2: SGHDT and YYEEEE. Here the CDR3 DNA reads TGTGCCAGCAGCTGGACCGGGACAGGGGGCTACGAGCAGTACTTC. As protein: CASSWTGTGGYEQYF.

V usage is TRBV2 and J usage is TRBJ2-5; unclear D gene. Germline-derived CDR1 and CDR2 are SNHLY and FYNNEI. The CDR3 spans 14 residues. Deletions cut 7 bases from V and 1 base from J, with 13 bases between. The chain's CDR3 is CASTGRAAQETQYF. In DNA form, the CDR3 reads TGTGCCAGCACGGGTAGGGCCGCCCAAGAGACCCAGTACTTC.

The V call is TRBV11-2, the J call TRBJ2-7, with D unclear. This CDR3 spans 14 amino acids. Germline values: CDR1 SGHAT, CDR2 FQNNGV. V lost 5 bases to trimming and J lost 3 bases, with 14 bases between them. The DNA for the CDR3 is TGTGCCAGCAGCCCAAGGGCGGTGGGCTACGAGCAGTACTTC. This codes for CASSPRAVGYEQYF.

CDR3 in DNA: TGCGCCAGCAGCCAAGTCGGGACAGGGCCTGGCTACACCTTC. Translated: CASSQVGTGPGYTF. The rearrangement links TRBV4-3 to TRBJ1-2; 9 bases match TRBD1. J gave up 7 bases and V 1 base, and 4 bases lay outside the gene matches. Germline CDR1 reads LGHNA; CDR2 reads YSLEER. This CDR3 comprises 14 residues.

The rearrangement links TRBV27 to TRBJ2-3, with TRBD2 identical over 9 bases. Germline V gene lookup returns CDR1 MNHEY and CDR2 SMNVEV (reference sequence). The V gene end was trimmed by 6 bases and the J gene end by 11 bases; junction bases not matched to a gene: 12. The CDR3 covers 14 residues. Here the CDR3 DNA reads TGTGCCAGCAGCCCTAGCGGGGACCTTGTTGTGCAGTATTTT. Translation gives CASSPSGDLVVQYF.

The chain links TRBV7-9 to TRBJ1-2; D gene unclear. CDR1 and CDR2 (germline): SEHNR, FQNEAQ (reference sequence). The CDR3 consists of 13 residues. V gave up 0 bases and J gave up 7 bases, with 9 bases separating them. Written as DNA, the CDR3 is TGTGCCAGCAGCTTAGCTCTGGAGGGTGGCTACACCTTC. Translation: CASSLALEGGYTF.

V and J are TRBV5-4 and TRBJ1-2; D is unresolved. V was clipped by 2 bases and J by 0 bases, with 11 bases between them. The CDR3 consists of 15 residues. The V gene's germline CDR1 is SGHNT and CDR2 YYREEE (reference sequence). The CDR3 here is CASSLGLDPNYGYTF. CDR3 nucleotide sequence: TGTGCCAGCAGCTTAGGCCTGGACCCTAACTATGGCTACACCTTC.

The rearrangement joins TRBV4-1 to TRBJ1-5; D gene uncertain. The CDR3 is 15 amino acids. Germline V gene sequence: CDR1 MGHRA, CDR2 YSYEKL. Between the trimmed V and J ends, which lost 0 bases and 3 bases, there was a span of 9 bases. The CDR3 reads CASSQDLRFNQPQHF. In nucleotides, the CDR3 is TGCGCCAGCAGCCAAGATCTCAGGTTCAATCAGCCCCAGCATTTT.

The V call is TRBV7-2, the J call TRBJ2-1, with D perhaps TRBD2 (5 bases). Germline lookup yields CDR1 SGHTA and CDR2 FQGNSA. The CDR3 runs to 14 residues. V lost 4 bases and J 7 bases, leaving 14 bases between the germline ends. The CDR3 here is CASSSGQPGNEQFF. As DNA, the CDR3 is TGTGCCAGCAGCTCCGGCCAGCCGGGGAATGAGCAGTTCTTC.

This chain connects TRBV6-1 to TRBJ2-7, with D unresolved. This CDR3 spans 13 amino acids. Per germline, CDR1 MNHNS and CDR2 SASEGT. V lost 2 bases, J lost 3 bases, and 8 bases lay in between. The CDR3 DNA reads TGTGCCAGCAGTGAAAGCGACGACTACGAGCAGTACTTC. It encodes CASSESDDYEQYF.

The chain is built from TRBV18 and TRBJ1-1; D is perhaps TRBD1 (6 bases). Germline V gene sequence: CDR1 KGHSH, CDR2 LQKENI. This CDR3 has 14 residues. V lost 4 bases and J lost 4, with 13 bases in between. The CDR3 spells CASSLQGMITEAFF. CDR3 DNA sequence: TGTGCCAGCTCACTACAGGGAATGATCACTGAAGCTTTCTTT.

The J gene is TRBJ1-2, the V gene TRBV4-3, with D perhaps matching TRBD1 (5 bases). Germline CDR1 and CDR2: LGHNA and YSLEER. The CDR3 spans 17 residues. Trimming removed 1 base at V and 5 bases at J, with 20 bases between. The CDR3 nucleotides read TGCGCCAGCAGCCAAGTTTTAGGGGACCCGATCCCATATGGCTACACCTTC. Its translation is CASSQVLGDPIPYGYTF.

This clone has a handful of counts. The chain couples TRBV6-5 to TRBJ1-6; D is possibly TRBD1 (5 bases). The germline gives CDR1 MNHEY, CDR2 SVGAGI. V shed 5 bases and J shed 7 bases, with 12 bases lying between them. The CDR3 is made up of 14 amino acids. The CDR3 coding sequence is TGTGCCAGCAGTCTCGGGGCGGGGAATTCACCCCTCCACTTT. The encoded protein is CASSLGAGNSPLHF.

The chain recombines TRBV2 with TRBJ2-6; a possible D gene is TRBD1 (6 bases). V gave up 6 bases and J gave up 2 bases, with 17 bases separating them. The CDR3 loop spans 17 amino acids. Germline values: CDR1 SNHLY, CDR2 FYNNEI. CDR3 amino acids: CASRDPNWGPGANVLTF. The CDR3 region has the DNA TGTGCCAGCAGGGACCCAAACTGGGGGCCTGGGGCCAACGTCCTGACTTTC.

The chain is built from TRBV4-1 and TRBJ2-2; D remains unclear. The CDR3 contains 16 residues. The V gene's germline CDR1 is MGHRA and CDR2 YSYEKL. Trimming removed 4 bases from V and 3 bases from J, with 15 bases in between. This chain's CDR3 is CASSPLLAPDTGELFF. CDR3 in DNA: TGCGCCAGCAGCCCGCTCTTAGCCCCCGACACCGGGGAGCTGTTTTTT.

This clone was detected only a few times. The J gene is TRBJ1-1, the V gene TRBV10-3; 7 bases are a match to TRBD1. Germline loops: CDR1 ENHRY, CDR2 SYGVKD. CDR3 length: 12 amino acids. The V gene end was trimmed by 8 bases and the J gene end by 3 bases; junction bases not matched to a gene: 3. Written as DNA, the CDR3 is TGTGCCATCTGGGACAGCTACACTGAAGCTTTCTTT. Its translation: CAIWDSYTEAFF.

J is TRBJ1-1 and V is TRBV9, with D unclear. The length of the CDR3 is 15 residues. Germline assignment: CDR1 SGDLS and CDR2 YYNGEE. Deletions cut 0 bases from V and 2 bases from J, with 11 bases between. CDR3 sequence reads: CASSVVADPNTEAFF. As DNA, the CDR3 is TGTGCCAGCAGCGTAGTGGCAGACCCCAACACTGAAGCTTTCTTT. Variable domain in full (rest from reference TRBV9 and TRBJ1-1): DSGVTQTPKHLITATGQRVTLRCSPRSGDLSVYWYQQSLDQGLQFLIQYYNGEERAKGNILERFSAQQFPDLHSELNLSSLELGDSALYFCASSVVADPNTEAFFGQGTRLTVV.

The chain joins TRBV9 to TRBJ2-1, with D maybe TRBD2 (7 bases). The CDR3 has 15 amino acids. CDR1 is SGDLS and CDR2 is YYNGEE in the germline V gene. Trimming stripped 1 base from V and 5 bases from J, with 13 bases between. The CDR3 is CASSVPAGANNEQFF. The CDR3 DNA reads as TGTGCCAGCAGCGTACCGGCGGGGGCTAACAATGAGCAGTTCTTC. The full variable domain, in which reference TRBV9 and TRBJ2-1 provide the parts outside the CDR3, is DSGVTQTPKHLITATGQRVTLRCSPRSGDLSVYWYQQSLDQGLQFLIQYYNGEERAKGNILERFSAQQFPDLHSELNLSSLELGDSALYFCASSVPAGANNEQFFGPGTRLTVL.

The CDR3 bases are TGTGCCAGCAGCTTCTGGACAGGGGCTAACACTGAAGCTTTCTTT. This encodes CASSFWTGANTEAFF. This chain joins TRBV5-4 and TRBJ1-1; 9 nucleotides align to TRBD1. V shed 2 bases and J 2 bases; nucleotides not matched to a gene: 4. Germline V CDR1 and CDR2: SGHNT, YYREEE (reference sequence). This CDR3 has 15 residues.

The chain recombines TRBV13 with TRBJ1-2; D is uncertain. The germline V gene encodes CDR1 PRHDT and CDR2 FYEKMQ (reference sequence). The CDR3 is 17 residues long. V was shortened by 2 bases and J by 1 base, with 17 bases between the two germline ends. CDR3 sequence (DNA): TGTGCCAGCAGCTTAAGCGTCGGACTGCTATTTAACTATGGCTACACCTTC. Translation: CASSLSVGLLFNYGYTF.